Shown below are 12 T cell receptor beta chains from a single sample sequenced in a study of blood T cell repertoires in COVID-19. Clones were read by immunoSEQ multiplex PCR, and TCRdb kept only the in-frame ones, dropping some. The repertoire holds around 150,000 clones, under 80% seen once, with around 4% in the top ten. Sequenced material: peripheral blood. These receptors were collected from a man between 60 and 70 years old with acute or convalescent COVID-19.

This clone was recorded a few times. V and J are TRBV14 and TRBJ2-2; the match to TRBD2 covers 9 bases. This CDR3 contains 17 residues. V was pared by 3 bases and J by 2 bases, with 7 bases of the junction left unmatched. Germline loops: CDR1 SGHDN, CDR2 FVKESK. As DNA, the CDR3 is TGTGCCAGCAGCCACCTAGCGGGGATACCTAACACCGGGGAGCTGTTTTTT. Translation: CASSHLAGIPNTGELFF.

This chain connects TRBV7-9 to TRBJ2-1; no reliable D call. CDR1 and CDR2 (germline): SEHNR, FQNEAQ (reference sequence). This CDR3 is built from 15 residues. Trimming removed 0 bases at V and 2 bases at J, with 8 bases between. The CDR3 nucleotides are TGTGCCAGCAGCTTAGCGAAGATAGCCTACAATGAGCAGTTCTTC. Translated: CASSLAKIAYNEQFF.

The chain employs TRBV7-2 and TRBJ2-7; the match to TRBD2 covers 9 bases. Germline CDR1 is SGHTA and CDR2 is FQGNSA. The V gene end was trimmed by 5 bases and the J gene end by 2 bases; junction bases not matched to a gene: 4. The CDR3 spans 14 residues. The CDR3 here is CASSQTSGPYEQYF. The DNA for the CDR3 is TGTGCCAGCAGCCAGACTAGCGGTCCCTACGAGCAGTACTTC.

DNA of the CDR3: TGTGCCACCAGCAGAGATCGTCGACAGGGGGCGCTCGAGCAGTACTTC. Its translation: CATSRDRRQGALEQYF. The chain recombines TRBV15 with TRBJ2-7, with 10 bases that match TRBD1. Germline CDR1 reads LNHNV; CDR2 reads YYDKDF (reference sequence). The CDR3 contains 16 residues. V was pared by 0 bases and J by 6 bases, with 8 bases of the junction left unmatched.

The rearrangement links TRBV11-2 to TRBJ2-3; 8 nucleotides line up with TRBD2. The CDR3 spans 17 residues. Germline V gene data show CDR1 as SGHAT and CDR2 as FQNNGV. V gave up 2 bases and J gave up 2 bases; unmatched junction bases: 9. The CDR3 is CASSLSRGLAFTDTQYF. Here the CDR3 DNA reads TGTGCCAGCAGCTTATCCAGAGGACTAGCTTTCACAGATACGCAGTATTTT.

The chain is built from TRBV5-1 and TRBJ2-6, with 7 positions matching TRBD1. Germline values: CDR1 SGHRS, CDR2 YFSETQ. V shed 1 base, J shed 0 bases, and the junction held 4 bases outside the gene matches. This CDR3 contains 17 residues. CDR3 sequence reads: CASSLLGTVSGANVLTF. The DNA of the CDR3 is TGCGCCAGCAGCTTGCTCGGGACAGTCTCTGGGGCCAACGTCCTGACTTTC.

The gene calls are TRBV5-6 and TRBJ2-7, with D perhaps TRBD2 (7 bases). Trimming removed 1 base from V and 2 bases from J, with 13 bases in between. The CDR3 sequence is 15 residues long. In germline, CDR1 is SGHDT, CDR2 YYEEEE. DNA of the CDR3: TGTGCCAGCAGCTTGCCGGGGGAGGGGGCCTACGAGCAGTACTTC. Protein: CASSLPGEGAYEQYF.

Only one count was recorded for this clone. The genes are TRBV7-6 and TRBJ2-1, with 14 bases aligning to TRBD2. Unmatched junction bases numbered 9, after V lost 5 bases and J lost 9 bases. CDR1 is SGHVS, CDR2 FNYEAQ, per germline. The CDR3 contains 16 residues. In DNA, the CDR3 is TGTGCCAGCAGCCCCACGGGACTAGCGGGAGTAGGTGAGCAGTTCTTC. It codes for CASSPTGLAGVGEQFF. Together with reference TRBV7-6 and TRBJ2-1, the CDR3 gives the full variable domain: GAGVSQSPRYKVTKRGQDVALRCDPISGHVSLYWYRQALGQGPEFLTYFNYEAQQDKSGLPNDRFSAERPEGSISTLTIQRTEQRDSAMYRCASSPTGLAGVGEQFFGPGTRLTVL.

The chain employs TRBV7-9 and TRBJ2-3, with TRBD1 matching over 9 bases. V shed 3 bases, J shed 4 bases, and the junction held 2 bases outside the gene matches. Germline loops: CDR1 SEHNR, CDR2 FQNEAQ (reference sequence). There are 14 residues in the CDR3. CDR3 DNA sequence: TGTGCCAGCAGCTTTGGACAGGGGTCAGATACGCAGTATTTT. It translates to CASSFGQGSDTQYF.

The gene calls are TRBV3-1 (or the pseudogene TRBV3-2) and TRBJ2-3; a possible D gene is TRBD1 (6 bases). Germline V CDR1 and CDR2: LGHDT, YNNKEL (reference sequence). CDR3 length: 13 amino acids. Trimming cost V 5 bases and J 6 bases, with 12 bases left between them. The CDR3 reads CASSIIRGDTQYF. The CDR3 DNA follows: TGTGCCAGCAGCATCATTAGGGGGGATACGCAGTATTTT.

The chain carries TRBV4-1 and TRBJ1-2; 9 bases fit TRBD1. V gave up 0 bases and J gave up 3 bases; unmatched junction bases: 2. Germline V lookup: CDR1 MGHRA, CDR2 YSYEKL. The CDR3 spans 15 residues. The CDR3 region is CASSQEGTGYYGYTF. In DNA, the CDR3 is TGCGCCAGCAGCCAAGAAGGGACAGGGTACTATGGCTACACCTTC.

This chain joins TRBV18 and TRBJ2-5; 7 nucleotides align to TRBD1. V trimming: 5 bases; J trimming: 2 bases; junction bases outside the gene matches: 2. The CDR3 has 13 amino acids. The V gene's germline CDR1 is KGHSH and CDR2 LQKENI. The CDR3, as DNA: TGTGCCAGCTCATCGGACAGGCAAGAGACCCAGTACTTC. Translating gives CASSSDRQETQYF.